Shown below are 22 T cell receptor beta chains from a single sample sequenced in a study of blood T cell repertoires in COVID-19. The repertoire was sequenced with immunoSEQ multiplex PCR; TCRdb's copy has only in-frame clones and lacks some. The table includes 200,000 to 250,000 clones, roughly 85% detected once. Sequencing was done on a sample of PBMCs or T cells enriched from blood (not recorded which). The origin of the receptors is a man between 25 and 39 years old who had recovered from COVID-19.

The chain links TRBV7-2 to TRBJ2-5; TRBD2 is a possible D gene (7 bases). The germline V gene has CDR1 SGHTA and CDR2 FQGNSA. The CDR3 sequence is 14 residues long. With 1 base removed from V and 6 bases from J, the gap between germline ends came to 12 bases. The CDR3: CASSLVGGAQTQYF. The CDR3 bases are TGTGCCAGCAGCTTAGTAGGGGGGGCTCAGACCCAGTACTTC.

The chain is built from TRBV5-8 and TRBJ2-3; 12 bases match TRBD1. Germline V gene lookup returns CDR1 SGHTS and CDR2 YDEGEE. Losses at the gene ends were 2 bases for V and 4 bases for J; bases not matched to a gene: 2. The CDR3 has 15 amino acids. The CDR3 sequence is CASSFGTGGADTQYF. For the CDR3, the DNA is TGTGCCAGCAGCTTCGGGACAGGGGGCGCAGATACGCAGTATTTT.

This clone was seen only once. The chain joins TRBV20-1 to TRBJ2-1; maybe TRBD1 (5 bases). Trimming pared 6 bases from V and 8 bases from J, leaving 11 bases between. The CDR3 is 11 residues long. Germline V gene data show CDR1 as DFQATT and CDR2 as SNEGSKA (reference sequence). The CDR3 loop reads CSAWGWDEQFF. The CDR3 nucleotides are TGCAGTGCCTGGGGCTGGGATGAGCAGTTCTTC.

The chain employs TRBV9 and TRBJ1-6; 9 nucleotides line up with TRBD1. CDR3 length: 16 residues. Germline assignment: CDR1 SGDLS and CDR2 YYNGEE. Unmatched junction bases numbered 11, after V lost 3 bases and J lost 10 bases. In DNA, the CDR3 is TGTGCCAGCAGCGCCGGACCGGGACAGGGAGGATCACCCCTCCACTTT. Protein: CASSAGPGQGGSPLHF.

V usage is TRBV7-2 and J usage is TRBJ2-7, with D possibly being TRBD2 (5 bases). Germline V lookup: CDR1 SGHTA, CDR2 FQGNSA. The length of the CDR3 is 14 residues. The ends were cut back, 2 bases at V and 3 bases at J, with 11 bases in the middle. The CDR3: CASSLSEEHYEQYF. The CDR3 DNA is TGTGCCAGCAGCTTATCGGAGGAGCACTACGAGCAGTACTTC. The complete variable domain, with remaining parts taken from reference TRBV7-2 and TRBJ2-7, reads GAGVSQSPSNKVTEKGKDVELRCDPISGHTALYWYRQSLGQGLEFLIYFQGNSAPDKSGLPSDRFSAERTGGSVSTLTIQRTQQEDSAVYLCASSLSEEHYEQYFGPGTRLTVT.

V and J are TRBV6-6 and TRBJ1-1; 8 nucleotides line up with TRBD1. There are 13 residues in the CDR3. Unmatched junction bases numbered 3, after V lost 6 bases and J lost 3 bases. Germline V gene lookup returns CDR1 MNHNY and CDR2 SVGAGI (reference sequence). Written as DNA, the CDR3 is TGTGCCAGCAGGAAACAGGGGGACACTGAAGCTTTCTTT. As protein: CASRKQGDTEAFF.

The genes are TRBV2 and TRBJ1-1; a weak D match, TRBD1 (6 bases). V lost 0 bases and J lost 6, with 17 bases in between. The CDR3 sequence is 16 residues long. In germline, CDR1 is SNHLY, CDR2 FYNNEI. The CDR3 spells CASSEAQGGRSPEAFF. Written as DNA, the CDR3 is TGTGCCAGCAGTGAAGCGCAAGGGGGACGTAGCCCTGAAGCTTTCTTT.

The V gene is TRBV3-1 (or the pseudogene TRBV3-2), the J gene TRBJ2-3; 10 positions agree with TRBD2. CDR3 length equals 15 residues. Germline V gene sequence: CDR1 LGHDT, CDR2 YNNKEL (reference sequence). Unmatched junction bases numbered 5, after V lost 0 bases and J lost 8 bases. The CDR3 region is CASSQDVTSGVTQYF. CDR3 bases: TGTGCCAGCAGCCAAGATGTTACTAGCGGGGTTACGCAGTATTTT.

The CDR3 DNA is TGCGCCACCGTAGCGGGAGGGAGCACAGATACGCAGTATTTT. Encoded protein: CATVAGGSTDTQYF. This sequence joins TRBV10-2 and TRBJ2-3; 11 positions match TRBD2. CDR1 is WSHSY, CDR2 SAAADI, per germline. The CDR3 runs to 14 residues. Trimming took 10 bases from V and 0 from J; bases not matched to a gene: 3.

This clone was picked up one time. V gene TRBV19 combines with J gene TRBJ2-2; TRBD2 agrees at 7 bases. CDR1 is LNHDA and CDR2 is SQIVND in the germline V gene (reference sequence). This CDR3 has 15 residues. The ends lost 3 bases at V and 5 bases at J; junction bases unmatched: 6. CDR3 loop: CASSMGPGRTGELFF. CDR3 DNA: TGTGCCAGTAGTATGGGGCCCGGGAGGACCGGGGAGCTGTTTTTT.

V usage is TRBV30 and J usage is TRBJ2-7; D call uncertain. The CDR3 has 13 residues. The germline V gene encodes CDR1 GTSNPN and CDR2 SVGIG (reference sequence). Trimming cost V 4 bases and J 0 bases, with 10 bases left between them. CDR3 in amino acids: CAWTKGGSYEQYF. The DNA of the CDR3 is TGTGCCTGGACCAAAGGCGGCTCCTACGAGCAGTACTTC. The full variable domain, completed using reference TRBV30 and TRBJ2-7, is SQTIHQWPATLVQPVGSPLSLECTVEGTSNPNLYWYRQAAGRGLQLLFYSVGIGQISSEVPQNLSASRPQDRQFILSSKKLLLSDSGFYLCAWTKGGSYEQYFGPGTRLTVT.

This clone was counted a few times. This sequence joins TRBV30 and TRBJ2-7, with TRBD2 matching over 10 bases. The V gene's germline CDR1 is GTSNPN and CDR2 SVGIG (reference sequence). J lost 4 bases, V lost 2 bases, and 8 bases had no gene match. There are 15 residues in the CDR3. In DNA form, the CDR3 reads TGTGCCTGGAGTATTGCAGCGGGAGGGTCATACGAGCAGTACTTC. This codes for CAWSIAAGGSYEQYF. The full variable domain, completed using reference TRBV30 and TRBJ2-7, is SQTIHQWPATLVQPVGSPLSLECTVEGTSNPNLYWYRQAAGRGLQLLFYSVGIGQISSEVPQNLSASRPQDRQFILSSKKLLLSDSGFYLCAWSIAAGGSYEQYFGPGTRLTVT.

The V gene is TRBV9, the J gene TRBJ1-3; TRBD1 agrees at 7 bases. Germline lookup yields CDR1 SGDLS and CDR2 YYNGEE. The CDR3 extends over 14 amino acids. Losses at the gene ends were 5 bases for V and 0 bases for J; bases not matched to a gene: 2. The CDR3 DNA reads TGTGCCAGCAGGACAGGGAGCTCTGGAAACACCATATATTTT. Amino acid sequence: CASRTGSSGNTIYF.

This clone was seen a single time. This chain links TRBV10-2 with TRBJ2-7, with D possibly TRBD2 on 6 matching bases. Trimming took 6 bases from V and 6 from J, leaving 15 bases between them. Per the germline V gene, CDR1 is WSHSY and CDR2 is SAAADI. This CDR3 is 13 amino acids long. For the CDR3, the DNA is TGCGCCAGCAGAGGGCGGGAAGTGAGCGAGCAGTACTTC. Its protein product is CASRGREVSEQYF.

This chain connects TRBV2 to TRBJ1-5, with unresolved D. The CDR3 loop spans 14 amino acids. The ends were cut back, 0 bases at V and 6 bases at J, with 9 bases in the middle. Germline V gives CDR1 SNHLY, CDR2 FYNNEI. The CDR3 loop reads CASSEAGPSQPQHF. The CDR3 DNA reads as TGTGCCAGCAGTGAAGCGGGCCCATCTCAGCCCCAGCATTTT. Full variable domain (rest looked up from reference TRBV2 and TRBJ1-5): EPEVTQTPSHQVTQMGQEVILRCVPISNHLYFYWYRQILGQKVEFLVSFYNNEISEKSEIFDDQFSVERPDGSNFTLKIRSTKLEDSAMYFCASSEAGPSQPQHFGDGTRLSIL.

This sequence joins TRBV5-1 and TRBJ2-7; 8 bases line up with TRBD1. V lost 2 bases, J lost 2 bases, and 6 bases stayed unmatched. Germline CDR1 reads SGHRS; CDR2 reads YFSETQ. This CDR3 is 15 amino acids long. CDR3 sequence: CASSFVGTGTYEQYF. For the CDR3, the DNA is TGCGCCAGCAGCTTCGTCGGGACAGGAACCTACGAGCAGTACTTC.

This clone was counted a few times. The chain combines TRBV29-1 with TRBJ2-3; no definite D call. From germline, CDR1 is SQVTM and CDR2 ANQGSEA. This CDR3 is 18 amino acids long. The V end lost 0 bases, the J end lost 0 bases, and 19 bases lay between the germline ends. CDR3 coding DNA: TGCAGCGTTGAAGATCTCGAAGGTCAGGCAGAGAGCACAGATACGCAGTATTTT. Translation gives CSVEDLEGQAESTDTQYF.

For the CDR3, the DNA is TGTGCCACCAGTGAGGGACTGAACTATGGCTACACCTTC. Its translation is CATSEGLNYGYTF. This chain connects TRBV24-1 to TRBJ1-2; a possible D gene is TRBD1 (5 bases). The ends were cut back, 4 bases at V and 2 bases at J, with 7 bases in the middle. The germline CDR1 and CDR2 sequences are KGHDR and SFDVKD. The CDR3 is 13 amino acids.

The V call is TRBV11-2, the J call TRBJ1-2; 8 bases line up with TRBD1. The CDR3 extends over 15 amino acids. The V gene end was trimmed by 5 bases and the J gene end by 12 bases; junction bases not matched to a gene: 17. Germline V CDR1 and CDR2: SGHAT, FQNNGV. The chain's CDR3 is CASSTRQGPSIWDTF. In DNA, the CDR3 is TGTGCCAGCAGCACCCGACAGGGGCCGAGTATTTGGGACACCTTC.

The chain has TRBV29-1 and TRBJ2-1; the D gene is possibly TRBD1 (5 bases). V was cut by 4 bases and J by 9 bases, with 10 bases left in between. Germline CDR1 is SQVTM and CDR2 is ANQGSEA. CDR3 length: 11 amino acids. The CDR3 is CSVVVGVEQFF. CDR3 DNA: TGCAGCGTTGTAGTAGGGGTTGAGCAGTTCTTC.

The V gene is TRBV18, the J gene TRBJ1-1; D unresolved. The V end lost 6 bases, the J end lost 0 bases, and 20 bases lay between the germline ends. Germline CDR1 and CDR2: KGHSH and LQKENI. The CDR3 has 17 amino acids. CDR3 sequence (DNA): TGTGCCAGCTCGCTTACAACAGTAGAAGCAATGAACACTGAAGCTTTCTTT. Translating it yields CASSLTTVEAMNTEAFF.

This clone came up once. This chain links TRBV19 with TRBJ1-1, with no clear D. This CDR3 has 16 residues. CDR1 and CDR2 (germline): LNHDA, SQIVND (reference sequence). V was shortened by 2 bases and J by 6 bases, with 19 bases between the two germline ends. In nucleotides, the CDR3 is TGTGCCAGTAGTATATACGCCCGTCCCGGGGTCGCTGAAGCTTTCTTT. The encoded protein is CASSIYARPGVAEAFF.